This is a list of T cell receptor beta chains from one sample in a study of blood T cell repertoires in COVID-19. Assay used: immunoSEQ multiplex PCR; TCRdb lists only in-frame clones, some missing. The sample carries approximately 150,000 clones, over 65% recorded once. The sequenced sample consisted of peripheral blood. All receptors derive from a human donor in a cohort sampled during active COVID-19. The CDR3 runs from the conserved cysteine through the conserved F or W. Fields, in order: D gene, clone size, CDR3 length, V gene, J gene, CDR3 protein, CDR3 DNA. A D gene is named only where the DNA matches it firmly. Clone sizes are given selectively: once, few, many, or a class where the clone is expanded.

NA	NA	14	TRBV19	TRBJ1-5	CASSIGGDDQPQHF	TGTGCCAGTAGTATAGGGGGGGATGACCAGCCCCAGCATTTT
NA	NA	13	TRBV6-5	TRBJ2-3	CASSYRETDTQYF	TGTGCCAGCAGTTACAGGGAGACAGATACGCAGTATTTT
TRBD2	NA	14	TRBV2	TRBJ2-1	CASLRLAGGDEQFF	TGTGCCAGCCTGAGACTAGCGGGGGGGGATGAGCAGTTCTTC
TRBD1	NA	13	TRBV30	TRBJ1-2	CAWIRDRDYGYTF	TGTGCCTGGATCCGGGACAGGGACTATGGCTACACCTTC
NA	NA	15	TRBV2	TRBJ2-1	CASSEKGADGHEQFF	TGTGCCAGCAGTGAAAAGGGAGCAGATGGGCATGAGCAGTTCTTC
TRBD2	NA	16	TRBV5-1	TRBJ2-1	CASSHGTSGRASEQFF	TGCGCCAGCAGCCACGGGACTAGCGGGAGGGCCAGTGAGCAGTTCTTC
NA	few	14	TRBV4-2	TRBJ1-2	CASSQGDTGQSYTF	TGTGCCAGCAGCCAAGGGGACACAGGGCAATCTTACACCTTC
NA	NA	15	TRBV28	TRBJ1-2	CASSNPTGNYYGYTF	TGTGCCAGCAGCAATCCCACAGGGAACTACTATGGCTACACCTTC
TRBD2	NA	16	TRBV29-1	TRBJ2-7	CSVEGSTSGVSYEQYF	TGCAGCGTTGAGGGGTCCACAAGCGGGGTGAGCTACGAGCAGTACTTC
TRBD2	NA	15	TRBV5-5	TRBJ2-2	CASSGGLVGTGELFF	TGTGCCAGCAGCGGGGGACTAGTAGGCACCGGGGAGCTGTTTTTT
NA	NA	16	TRBV9	TRBJ2-7	CASSAHPGQGTYEQYF	TGTGCCAGCAGCGCCCATCCGGGACAAGGAACCTACGAGCAGTACTTC
NA	NA	18	TRBV15	TRBJ2-7	CATSDTPNRAGFSREQYF	TGTGCCACCAGCGATACTCCCAACAGGGCAGGGTTTTCGAGGGAGCAGTACTTC
NA	NA	12	TRBV7-9	TRBJ2-7	CASSRQDYEQYF	TGTGCCAGCAGCCGACAGGACTACGAGCAGTACTTC
TRBD1	many	15	TRBV30	TRBJ1-2	CAWSVLTGGAGGYTF	TGTGCCTGGAGTGTATTGACAGGGGGCGCGGGTGGCTACACCTTC
NA	few	12	TRBV7-8	TRBJ1-3	CASSLDRNTIYF	TGTGCCAGCAGCTTAGATAGAAACACCATATATTTT
TRBD2	NA	16	TRBV7-6	TRBJ2-5	CASSLNPSGLKETQYF	TGTGCCAGCAGCTTAAATCCTAGCGGATTAAAAGAGACCCAGTACTTC
TRBD1	NA	15	TRBV18	TRBJ1-3	CASSRMDRDGNTIYF	TGTGCCAGCTCACGAATGGACAGGGATGGAAACACCATATATTTT
NA	NA	14	TRBV2	TRBJ1-3	CASSEDSSGNTIYF	TGTGCCAGCAGCGAGGACAGCTCTGGAAACACCATATATTTT
NA	once	14	TRBV7-9	TRBJ2-2	CASSLGGNTGELFF	TGTGCCAGCAGCTTAGGAGGGAACACCGGGGAGCTGTTTTTT
NA	NA	13	TRBV28	TRBJ2-3	CASSLGSADTQYF	TGTGCCAGCAGTTTAGGTAGTGCAGATACGCAGTATTTT
TRBD2	NA	16	TRBV4-1	TRBJ2-1	CASTFGAGGKAIEQFF	TGCGCCAGCACGTTTGGAGCGGGGGGCAAAGCAATTGAGCAGTTCTTC
NA	NA	14	TRBV27	TRBJ2-1	CASRSFQGLDEQFF	TGTGCCAGCAGAAGTTTCCAGGGGCTCGATGAGCAGTTCTTC
TRBD2	NA	15	TRBV19	TRBJ2-1	CASGILGLAENEQFF	TGTGCCAGTGGGATTCTCGGGCTAGCGGAAAATGAGCAGTTCTTC
TRBD1	NA	15	TRBV4-1	TRBJ2-2	CASSSPTGPTGELFF	TGCGCCAGCAGCAGCCCGACAGGGCCCACCGGGGAGCTGTTTTTT
TRBD1	NA	17	TRBV19	TRBJ1-5	CASKLVQAGGSNQPQHF	TGTGCCAGCAAATTAGTGCAGGCAGGGGGTAGCAATCAGCCCCAGCATTTT
TRBD2	NA	15	TRBV11-2	TRBJ2-1	CASSLISGRAHEQFF	TGTGCCAGCAGCTTAATTAGCGGGAGGGCCCATGAGCAGTTCTTC
TRBD1	NA	15	TRBV2	TRBJ1-2	CASRSRGTGGTGYTF	TGTGCCAGCAGATCCCGCGGGACAGGGGGGACTGGCTACACCTTC
NA	NA	14	TRBV9	TRBJ1-6	CASSEQGFDSPLHF	TGTGCCAGCAGCGAACAGGGTTTCGATTCACCCCTCCACTTT
NA	once	14	TRBV6-5	TRBJ1-4	CATNRGSTNEKLFF	TGTGCCACCAATAGGGGCTCAACTAATGAAAAACTGTTTTTT
TRBD1	NA	17	TRBV6-1	TRBJ1-2	CASSELVGTGVNYGYTF	TGTGCCAGCAGTGAATTAGTTGGGACAGGGGTTAACTATGGCTACACCTTC
TRBD2	few	16	TRBV4-2	TRBJ2-3	CASSQATGLAGGRRYF	TGTGCCAGCAGCCAAGCTACGGGACTAGCGGGAGGGCGTAGGTATTTT
TRBD2	NA	15	TRBV9	TRBJ2-3	CASSTRLAGTDTQYF	TGTGCCAGCAGCACGAGACTAGCGGGCACAGATACGCAGTATTTT
NA	NA	14	TRBV13	TRBJ2-3	CASSFRQIEDTQYF	TGTGCCAGCAGCTTCCGACAGATAGAAGATACGCAGTATTTT
NA	many	12	TRBV29-1	TRBJ2-1	CSVDDGVDEQFF	TGCAGCGTTGACGACGGGGTCGATGAGCAGTTCTTC
NA	few	12	TRBV28	TRBJ1-4	CASSLRNEKLFF	TGTGCCAGCAGCCTCAGGAATGAAAAACTGTTTTTT
TRBD2	NA	16	TRBV2	TRBJ2-2	CASSKRLAKNTGELFF	TGTGCCAGCAGTAAAAGACTAGCTAAGAACACCGGGGAGCTGTTTTTT
TRBD2	few	16	TRBV15	TRBJ2-1	CATSRDSGSGGDEQFF	TGTGCCACCAGCAGAGATTCGGGCTCCGGGGGGGATGAGCAGTTCTTC
NA	NA	14	TRBV25-1	TRBJ1-5	CASSEAGDLGPQHF	TGTGCCAGCAGTGAAGCCGGGGACTTAGGGCCCCAGCATTTT
NA	NA	16	TRBV14	TRBJ2-1	CASSQFGVKSYNEQFF	TGTGCCAGCAGCCAATTCGGAGTTAAGAGCTACAATGAGCAGTTCTTC
NA	few	13	TRBV7-3	TRBJ1-1	CASSLRGNTEAFF	TGTGCCAGCAGCTTACGGGGGAACACTGAAGCTTTCTTT
TRBD1	NA	14	TRBV5-1	TRBJ2-1	CASSWNPGGNEQFF	TGCGCCAGCAGCTGGAACCCAGGGGGCAATGAGCAGTTCTTC
NA	NA	15	TRBV7-2	TRBJ1-5	CASSLGSGSNQPQHF	TGTGCCAGCAGCTTAGGATCAGGGAGCAATCAGCCCCAGCATTTT
TRBD2	NA	16	TRBV5-1	TRBJ2-2	CASSFSGGEDTGELFF	TGCGCCAGCAGCTTTAGCGGGGGGGAAGACACCGGGGAGCTGTTTTTT
NA	NA	15	TRBV21-1	TRBJ2-5	CAAEVEGKVEETQYF	TGTGCCGCAGAGGTGGAGGGGAAAGTAGAAGAGACCCAGTACTTC
TRBD2	once	16	TRBV19	TRBJ2-1	CASSIRGVGSRNEQFF	TGTGCCAGTAGTATACGGGGGGTGGGTAGTCGCAATGAGCAGTTCTTC
NA	NA	15	TRBV2	TRBJ1-1	CASSVEGRGRTEAFF	TGTGCCAGCAGTGTGGAGGGAAGGGGAAGGACTGAAGCTTTCTTT
NA	once	16	TRBV11-2	TRBJ2-3	CASSLVLAGSTDTQYF	TGTGCCAGCAGCTTAGTGCTAGCAGGAAGCACAGATACGCAGTATTTT
TRBD1	NA	14	TRBV5-1	TRBJ1-1	CASTTGGRGTEAFF	TGCGCCAGCACCACAGGGGGCAGGGGTACTGAAGCTTTCTTT
TRBD1	NA	15	TRBV15	TRBJ1-3	CATSRDRTGGNTIYF	TGTGCCACCAGCAGAGATCGGACAGGAGGAAACACCATATATTTT
TRBD1	NA	15	TRBV5-1	TRBJ1-2	CASSTGTGGNYGYTF	TGCGCCAGCAGCACCGGGACAGGCGGTAACTATGGCTACACCTTC
NA	NA	13	TRBV12-3/TRBV12-4	TRBJ1-2	CASTLRGESGYTF	TGTGCCAGCACCCTACGGGGGGAGTCTGGCTACACCTTC
NA	NA	13	TRBV6-1	TRBJ1-1	CASSDRGNTEAFF	TGTGCCAGCAGTGACAGGGGGAACACTGAAGCTTTCTTT
NA	NA	13	TRBV19	TRBJ1-5	CASSMAGNQPQHF	TGTGCCAGTAGTATGGCAGGCAATCAGCCCCAGCATTTT
TRBD1	NA	19	TRBV28	TRBJ1-2	CASSLYQGAVGSANYGYTF	TGTGCCAGCAGTTTATATCAGGGGGCAGTTGGTTCGGCTAACTATGGCTACACCTTC
NA	NA	12	TRBV27	TRBJ1-4	CASSQRGEKLFF	TGTGCCAGCAGTCAGCGTGGCGAAAAACTGTTTTTT
TRBD2	NA	17	TRBV19	TRBJ2-7	CASSHPRASGVLDEQYF	TGTGCCAGTAGCCATCCTCGGGCTAGCGGGGTACTAGACGAGCAGTACTTC
TRBD1	once	12	TRBV6-6	TRBJ2-5	CASSPGGETQYF	TGTGCCAGCAGCCCAGGGGGCGAGACCCAGTACTTC
NA	NA	13	TRBV28	TRBJ2-7	CASTHAGGGEQYF	TGTGCCAGCACCCACGCTGGGGGAGGCGAGCAGTACTTC